The T cell receptor beta chain described here comes from a study of blood T cell repertoires in COVID-19. This CDR3 is 15 amino acids long. The J segment lost 4 bases and the V segment lost 3 bases, leaving 7 bases of the junction unmatched. Germline CDR1 reads GTSNPN; CDR2 reads SVGIG (reference sequence). Profiling relied on immunoSEQ multiplex PCR, and the TCRdb table lists in-frame clones only, not all of them. The sample comprises 150,000 to 200,000 clones, approximately 82% of which are singletons, and about 16% rests with the top ten. This sequence was found in a man aged 45-65 years who had recovered from COVID-19. The J gene is TRBJ2-2, the V gene TRBV30; 8 bases align to TRBD2. What was sequenced was PBMCs or T cells enriched from blood (not recorded which). The CDR3 nucleotides are TGTGCCTGGAGCGCCGAGACTAGCGCCACCGGGGAGCTGTTTTTT. It translates to CAWSAETSATGELFF. Full variable domain (missing parts from reference TRBV30 and TRBJ2-2): SQTIHQWPATLVQPVGSPLSLECTVEGTSNPNLYWYRQAAGRGLQLLFYSVGIGQISSEVPQNLSASRPQDRQFILSSKKLLLSDSGFYLCAWSAETSATGELFFGEGSRLTVL.